At least ten counts were recorded for the clone carrying this TCR beta chain. Its target is not known. The sample originates from a study of prognosis after radiotherapy for stage I lung cancer. Study at large: The roughly 13 male and roughly 6 female patients were aged about 50 to 95, median around 78 years.

The study's findings and limits: A determination of whether the expanded TCR clones were tumor-specific was not made.

CDR3 of TCR beta was amplified from genomic DNA via a two-round multiplex PCR. First-round PCR, the initial amplification, used primers specific to each TRBV and TRBJ gene. TCRdb processed the multiplex PCR reads anew with MiXCR; each CDR3 protein has one entry. The sample has some 14,000 distinct CDR3 sequences, around a third seen once. This sequence was found in a donor aged 50 or older with non-small cell lung cancer. Sequenced here: PBMCs, sampled before or after stereotactic body radiation therapy (not recorded which).

The CDR3 coding sequence is TGTGCCAGCAGCGCCACTTCTCGACAGGGGGGAGCACCCTCCTACGAGCAGTACTTC. As protein: CASSATSRQGGAPSYEQYF. V usage is TRBV5-4 and J usage is TRBJ2-7, with 9 bases matching TRBD1. Germline V gene data show CDR1 as SGHNT and CDR2 as YYREEE (reference sequence). CDR3 length equals 19 residues. The trim removed 4 bases at V and 0 bases at J, leaving 17 bases unmatched.